These T cell receptor beta chains were read from a single sample in a study of cytomegalovirus exposure and HLA in healthy donors. The assay was immunoSEQ multiplex PCR, and TCRdb's table has in-frame clones only and misses some. The sample consists of about 90,000 clones, approximately 71% of them appearing once. The sample was PBMCs. These receptors were collected from a woman under 30 in good health and CMV-seropositive. The CDR3 runs from the conserved cysteine through the conserved F or W. Each record gives: clone size, D gene, V gene, J gene, CDR3 DNA, CDR3 protein. D genes are given only for firm matches. Size is stated for part of the rows, as once, few or many counts, or as a class when the clone is expanded.

-	-	TRBV18	TRBJ1-1	TGTGCCAGCTCACCAATCGGTTTGAACACTGAAGCTTTCTTT	CASSPIGLNTEAFF
-	TRBD1	TRBV18	TRBJ1-2	TGTGCCAGCTCGCCCGGGACAGGGTATGGCTACACCTTC	CASSPGTGYGYTF
few	-	TRBV6-1	TRBJ1-5	TGTGCCAGCAGTGGAGTACCTCGCAATCAGCCCCAGCATTTT	CASSGVPRNQPQHF
-	-	TRBV2	TRBJ1-1	TGTGCCTCAACCCGGGACAAAAACACTGAAGCTTTCTTT	CASTRDKNTEAFF
-	-	TRBV19	TRBJ2-7	TGTGCCAGTAGTATACTCGGGGGCGAGCAGTACTTC	CASSILGGEQYF
-	TRBD1	TRBV28	TRBJ1-2	TGTGCCAGCAGTTTCTTAGACAGGGGACATAACTATGGCTACACCTTC	CASSFLDRGHNYGYTF
-	TRBD1	TRBV29-1	TRBJ1-5	TGCAGCGTCGAAACAGGGGGCAATCAGCCCCAGCATTTT	CSVETGGNQPQHF
-	-	TRBV18	TRBJ1-5	TGTGCCAGCTCGCCGAATCAACAGGGATGGGGTACTCAGCCCCAGCATTTT	CASSPNQQGWGTQPQHF
-	-	TRBV29-1	TRBJ1-2	TGCAGCGTGGTAGGACAGCTTAACTATGGCTACACCTTC	CSVVGQLNYGYTF
-	-	TRBV7-3	TRBJ2-1	TGTGCCAGCAGCCCCCCGGGAGCGGCCTACAATGAGCAGTTCTTC	CASSPPGAAYNEQFF